The source of this T cell receptor beta chain is a study of cytomegalovirus exposure and HLA in healthy donors. Amplification used 60 Vbeta primers and 13 Jbeta primers. Clones were sequenced by immunoSEQ multiplex PCR, and TCRdb holds only the in-frame ones, with some missing. Among fewer than 250,000 clones listed, approximately 70% were seen once. Sequencing used PBMCs. The receptor comes from a woman in her 30s in good health and CMV-seronegative.

CDR3 nucleotide sequence: TGTGCCAGCAGTGGACAGGGTCATGCTGAAAAACTGTTTTTT. As protein: CASSGQGHAEKLFF. The chain is built from TRBV6-1 and TRBJ1-4; 7 bases map to TRBD1. Germline V gene sequence: CDR1 MNHNS, CDR2 SASEGT. With 4 bases clipped from V and 7 bases from J, the junction kept 6 bases outside the gene matches. The CDR3 length is 14 residues.